This passage covers 2 T cell receptor beta chains from one sample sequenced in a study of cytomegalovirus exposure and HLA in healthy donors. It was with 60 Vbeta and 13 Jbeta primers that the PCR ran. Clones were read by immunoSEQ multiplex PCR, and TCRdb kept only the in-frame ones, dropping some. The table lists around 140,000 clones, around 78% of them singletons. Sequencing was performed on PBMCs. Source of these receptors: a middle-aged man in good health and CMV-seronegative.

This clone was observed a handful of times. The CDR3 here is CASSGQYGYGYTF. In DNA, the CDR3 is TGTGCCAGCAGCGGACAATACGGCTATGGCTACACCTTC. This chain connects TRBV6-1 to TRBJ1-2, with D perhaps matching TRBD1 (5 bases). The germline CDR1 and CDR2 sequences are MNHNS and SASEGT. This CDR3 is 13 amino acids long. V dropped 6 bases and J dropped 4 bases, with 12 bases sitting between them.

The chain couples TRBV7-3 to TRBJ2-1; no definite D call. Germline CDR1 reads SGHTA; CDR2 reads FQGTGA. The CDR3 is made up of 16 amino acids. V was shortened by 1 base and J by 9 bases, with 19 bases between the two germline ends. CDR3 coding DNA: TGTGCCAGCAGCTTAATATTTGGCACGGAGTTCGGTGAGCAGTTCTTC. It codes for CASSLIFGTEFGEQFF.